The clone carrying this T cell receptor (beta chain) was detected only a few times. The germline CDR1 and CDR2 sequences are SNHLY and FYNNEI. The V and J ends lost 7 bases and 7 bases, in that order; junction bases with no gene match: 8. The CDR3 length is 15 residues. The source of the sample is a study of control samples from healthy donors and cancer patients. TCRdb's table, derived via immunoSEQ multiplex PCR, lists solely in-frame clones and lacks some. The sample lists approximately 100,000 clones, around nine tenths occurring once. V is TRBV2 and J is TRBJ1-6, with 9 bases matching TRBD1. Material: blood. The clonotype comes from a young man in good health. The chain's CDR3 is CASKEEGTGNSPLHF. Written as DNA, the CDR3 is TGTGCCAGCAAGGAGGAAGGGACAGGGAATTCACCCCTCCACTTT.